This passage covers 20 T cell receptor beta chains from one sample sequenced in a study of blood T cell repertoires in COVID-19. Libraries were prepared by immunoSEQ multiplex PCR; TCRdb keeps only in-frame clonotypes and omits some of them. This sample has about 100,000 clones; 85% occur once, and the top ten carry roughly 13%. The sample consisted of peripheral blood. Receptor source: a human donor in a cohort sampled during active COVID-19.

The chain combines TRBV5-1 with TRBJ2-1; TRBD2 agrees at 9 bases. V shed 5 bases, J shed 2 bases, and the junction held 8 bases outside the gene matches. This CDR3 is built from 16 residues. Per the germline V gene, CDR1 is SGHRS and CDR2 is YFSETQ. The CDR3 region is CASRTTTSGAYNEQFF. CDR3 nucleotide sequence: TGCGCCAGCAGAACCACGACTAGCGGCGCCTACAATGAGCAGTTCTTC.

The chain combines TRBV15 with TRBJ2-3, with a tentative D call TRBD2 (6 bases). The CDR3 totals 17 residues. Germline-derived CDR1 and CDR2 are LNHNV and YYDKDF (reference sequence). V was pared by 0 bases and J by 0 bases, with 13 bases between. The CDR3 DNA sequence: TGTGCCACCAGCAGAGATAGACTAGATTTTAGCACAGATACGCAGTATTTT. Protein product: CATSRDRLDFSTDTQYF.

This sequence joins TRBV29-1 and TRBJ1-4; perhaps TRBD1 as D (5 bases). There are 13 residues in the CDR3. CDR1 and CDR2 (germline): SQVTM, ANQGSEA. V lost 6 bases and J lost 7, with 15 bases in between. The CDR3, as DNA: TGCAGCGTGGGGGGGTCAGGGACTGAAAAACTGTTTTTT. This codes for CSVGGSGTEKLFF.

V usage is TRBV3-1 (or the pseudogene TRBV3-2) and J usage is TRBJ2-3, with TRBD2 matching 9 bases. This CDR3 spans 18 amino acids. V dropped 0 bases and J dropped 3; count of bases not matched to a gene: 10. CDR1 LGHDT and CDR2 YNNKEL come from the germline V gene (reference sequence). This CDR3 reads CASSQEDKRGDPTDTQYF. CDR3 nucleotides: TGTGCCAGCAGCCAAGAGGACAAGCGGGGGGACCCTACAGATACGCAGTATTTT.

Concerning this clone: Germline and junction disagree at one end, which may indicate a read error. V and J are TRBV27 and TRBJ1-2; TRBD1 agrees at 8 bases. Germline-derived CDR1 and CDR2 are MNHEY and SMNVEV (reference sequence). The CDR3 loop spans 15 amino acids. The CDR3 loop is CASSLYGTGNYGYAF. The CDR3 nucleotides are TGTGCCAGCAGTTTATATGGGACAGGAAACTATGGCTACGCCTTC.

The rearrangement joins TRBV12-5 to TRBJ2-1; 9 bases fit TRBD1. There are 16 residues in the CDR3. From germline, CDR1 is LGHNT and CDR2 FRNRAP. After removal of 4 bases from V and 6 bases from J, the junction contained 10 bases not matched to a gene. This chain's CDR3 is CASGSRPGTGSNEQFF. The CDR3 DNA sequence: TGTGCTAGTGGTTCCCGTCCCGGGACAGGGAGCAATGAGCAGTTCTTC.

This chain joins TRBV24-1 and TRBJ2-3, with D perhaps TRBD2 (6 bases). The length of the CDR3 is 14 residues. Trimming took off 1 base at V and 3 bases at J, with 7 bases between the two ends. Per the germline V gene, CDR1 is KGHDR and CDR2 is SFDVKD. Written as DNA, the CDR3 is TGTGCCACCAGTGATTTCGGGGGTACAGATACGCAGTATTTT. Amino acids: CATSDFGGTDTQYF.

The rearrangement joins TRBV6-2 or TRBV6-3 to TRBJ2-7; 11 bases agree with TRBD2. CDR1 and CDR2 (germline): MNHEY, SVGEGT. With 3 bases clipped from V and 3 bases from J, the junction kept 1 base outside the gene matches. CDR3 length: 14 residues. The CDR3 spells CASSYSGRGYEQYF. As DNA, the CDR3 is TGTGCCAGCAGTTATAGCGGGAGGGGCTACGAGCAGTACTTC.

In this sample, this clone turned up a few times. V and J are TRBV12-5 and TRBJ2-2; D unclear. The germline V gene encodes CDR1 LGHNT and CDR2 FRNRAP. The CDR3 has 12 residues. The V and J ends lost 6 bases and 6 bases respectively, with 8 bases between them. The CDR3 spells CASGAAAGELFF. For the CDR3, the DNA is TGTGCTAGTGGGGCGGCTGCCGGGGAGCTGTTTTTT. Full variable domain (remainder filled in from reference TRBV12-5 and TRBJ2-2): DARVTQTPRHKVTEMGQEVTMRCQPILGHNTVFWYRQTMMQGLELLAYFRNRAPLDDSGMPKDRFSAEMPDATLATLKIQPSEPRDSAVYFCASGAAAGELFFGEGSRLTVL.

The rearrangement joins TRBV6-1 to TRBJ1-2; the match to TRBD1 covers 7 bases. Trimming removed 2 bases from V and 4 bases from J; junction bases left unmatched: 4. The CDR3 is 14 amino acids. Germline loops: CDR1 MNHNS, CDR2 SASEGT. The CDR3 DNA reads as TGTGCCAGCAGTGAATGGACAGGAACCTATGGCTACACCTTC. Translation gives CASSEWTGTYGYTF.

The V gene is TRBV11-2, the J gene TRBJ1-2; TRBD1 is a possible D gene (6 bases). The length of the CDR3 is 14 residues. Germline lookup yields CDR1 SGHAT and CDR2 FQNNGV. The germline V and J ends were trimmed by 3 bases and 5 bases, with 13 bases remaining between them. The CDR3 bases are TGTGCCAGCAGCTTTCAGGACAGCAAGTATGGCTACACCTTC. It translates to CASSFQDSKYGYTF.

This chain uses TRBV19 with TRBJ1-1; 10 nucleotides align to TRBD1. After removal of 5 bases from V and 3 bases from J, the junction contained 0 bases not matched to a gene. Germline CDR1 is LNHDA and CDR2 is SQIVND (reference sequence). The CDR3 loop spans 13 amino acids. CDR3 sequence reads: CASSGTGDTEAFF. CDR3 DNA sequence: TGTGCCAGTAGTGGGACAGGGGACACTGAAGCTTTCTTT.

This chain joins TRBV3-1 (or the pseudogene TRBV3-2) and TRBJ1-1; 8 bases match TRBD1. After removal of 1 base from V and 4 bases from J, the junction contained 5 bases not matched to a gene. The CDR3 totals 15 residues. In germline, CDR1 is LGHDT, CDR2 YNNKEL (reference sequence). The CDR3 nucleotides are TGTGCCAGCAGCCAAGGGTGGGGGACAGGCACTGAAGCTTTCTTT. It translates to CASSQGWGTGTEAFF.

J is TRBJ2-7 and V is TRBV12-3 or TRBV12-4, with unresolved D. This CDR3 is built from 12 residues. V lost 1 base, J lost 3 bases, and 4 bases lay in between. The CDR3 DNA sequence: TGTGCCAGCAGTTTAGTCCTCTACGAGCAGTACTTC. Its translation: CASSLVLYEQYF.

V usage is TRBV7-2 and J usage is TRBJ1-4, with a possible D match to TRBD1 (6 bases). Germline assignment: CDR1 SGHTA and CDR2 FQGNSA. V dropped 7 bases and J dropped 8 bases, with 20 bases sitting between them. CDR3 size: 15 residues. CDR3 in DNA: TGTGCCAGCACCCCGACAGGCTCCTCGGGCGAAAAACTGTTTTTT. This codes for CASTPTGSSGEKLFF.

The V call is TRBV19, the J call TRBJ2-6; tentatively, D is TRBD2 (5 bases). This CDR3 is built from 14 residues. Trimming stripped 5 bases from V and 2 bases from J, with 7 bases between. Germline CDR1 reads LNHDA; CDR2 reads SQIVND (reference sequence). The CDR3 sequence: CASSEGAGANVLTF. The CDR3 nucleotides read TGTGCCAGTAGTGAGGGAGCTGGGGCCAACGTCCTGACTTTC. The full variable domain, rest sourced from reference TRBV19 and TRBJ2-6, is DGGITQSPKYLFRKEGQNVTLSCEQNLNHDAMYWYRQDPGQGLRLIYYSQIVNDFQKGDIAEGYSVSREKKESFPLTVTSAQKNPTAFYLCASSEGAGANVLTFGAGSRLTVL.

In its sample, this clone was seen a few times. This chain links TRBV10-1 with TRBJ2-3, with TRBD2 as a possible D gene (5 bases). This CDR3 contains 15 residues. Germline V gives CDR1 WNHNN, CDR2 SYGVQD (reference sequence). Trimming shortened V by 0 bases and J by 6 bases, and 13 bases separated the two germline ends. CDR3: CASSESGLSYDTQYF. The CDR3 coding sequence is TGCGCCAGCAGTGAGTCTGGACTCTCCTACGATACGCAGTATTTT.

The genes are TRBV18 and TRBJ1-2, with D hard to call. The V end lost 3 bases, the J end lost 0 bases, and 11 bases lay between the germline ends. The CDR3 is 15 residues long. Germline-derived CDR1 and CDR2 are KGHSH and LQKENI. In DNA, the CDR3 is TGTGCCAGCTCACCTGAGCGCACGTCTAACTATGGCTACACCTTC. Its translation is CASSPERTSNYGYTF. Full variable domain (remainder filled in from reference TRBV18 and TRBJ1-2): NAGVMQNPRHLVRRRGQEARLRCSPMKGHSHVYWYRQLPEEGLKFMVYLQKENIIDESGMPKERFSAEFPKEGPSILRIQQVVRGDSAAYFCASSPERTSNYGYTFGSGTRLTVV.

CDR3: CASSLEGRETQYF. CDR3 DNA sequence: TGCGCCAGCAGCTTGGAAGGGAGAGAGACCCAGTACTTC. The chain couples TRBV5-1 to TRBJ2-5; TRBD2 is a possible D gene (5 bases). With 0 bases removed from V and 4 bases from J, the gap between germline ends came to 7 bases. The germline V gene has CDR1 SGHRS and CDR2 YFSETQ. The CDR3 runs to 13 residues.

The rearrangement links TRBV12-3 or TRBV12-4 to TRBJ1-2; possibly TRBD1 for D (5 bases). Trimming left V 6 bases short and J 8 bases short, with 13 bases between. The CDR3 contains 12 residues. As DNA, the CDR3 is TGTGCCAGCAGCCGGACATCCATCGGCTACACCTTC. Translated, it gives CASSRTSIGYTF.